The 28 T cell receptor beta chains reported below all come from one sample, sequenced in a study of Graves' ophthalmopathy and Graves' hyperthyroidism. Scientists amplified the TCR beta CDR3 regions from RNA transcripts. Amplification began with first-round RT-PCR using HTBI primers, then second-round multiplex PCR was performed. TCRdb recomputed calls from the multiplex PCR reads with MiXCR, one row per CDR3 protein. This table has about 230,000 distinct CDR3 sequences, 45% appearing once. Sequenced: peripheral blood. These receptors were collected from an adult man with Graves' ophthalmopathy.

The chain carries TRBV6-2 or TRBV6-3 and TRBJ1-5; D is undetermined. Germline CDR1 reads MNHEY; CDR2 reads SVGEGT. Trimming took off 8 bases at V and 5 bases at J, with 13 bases between the two ends. This CDR3 is 13 amino acids long. CDR3 loop: CASRLNTHQPQHF. The CDR3 DNA sequence: TGTGCCAGCCGATTGAACACCCATCAGCCCCAGCATTTT.

The chain joins TRBV7-9 to TRBJ2-2, with D perhaps being TRBD1 or TRBD2 (5 bases each). CDR3 length equals 15 residues. CDR1 is SEHNR, CDR2 FQNEAQ, per germline (reference sequence). V was cut by 1 base and J by 5 bases, with 11 bases left in between. The CDR3 nucleotides read TGTGCCAGCAGCTTAGGTCTGGGGGAGACCGGGGAGCTGTTTTTT. Encoded protein: CASSLGLGETGELFF.

This chain links TRBV9 with TRBJ2-5, with 10 bases lining up with TRBD1. The CDR3 has 15 amino acids. Germline CDR1 and CDR2: SGDLS and YYNGEE. J lost 1 base, V lost 6 bases, and 6 bases had no gene match. The CDR3 sequence is CASTPGQGPQETQYF. DNA of the CDR3: TGTGCCAGCACCCCGGGACAGGGGCCCCAAGAGACCCAGTACTTC.

This clonotype was picked up one time. This chain links TRBV4-1 with TRBJ2-5, with D perhaps TRBD1 (6 bases). Trimming left V 1 base short and J 4 bases short, with 19 bases between. The germline CDR1 and CDR2 sequences are MGHRA and YSYEKL. The CDR3 has 17 residues. The CDR3 here is CASSQVPGAGASETQYF. The CDR3 DNA reads TGCGCCAGCAGCCAAGTTCCCGGGGCAGGGGCTTCAGAGACCCAGTACTTC.

The chain has TRBV7-2 and TRBJ2-2; 13 bases line up with TRBD2. V shed 4 bases and J 9 bases; nucleotides not matched to a gene: 2. Germline V CDR1 and CDR2: SGHTA, FQGNSA. The CDR3 loop spans 14 amino acids. This CDR3 reads CASSSGTSGRELFF. The CDR3 DNA is TGTGCCAGCAGCTCCGGGACTAGCGGGAGGGAGCTGTTTTTT.

The rearrangement uses TRBV20-1 and TRBJ1-5; D remains unclear. Looked up from germline, CDR1 is DFQATT and CDR2 is SNEGSKA (reference sequence). The CDR3 runs to 15 residues. V was pared by 1 base and J by 9 bases, with 19 bases between. CDR3 nucleotide sequence: TGCAGTGCTAGAGTAAAGGGCAGTGGGCATGGGCCCCAGCATTTT. It codes for CSARVKGSGHGPQHF.

This chain links TRBV5-1 with TRBJ2-7; 7 nucleotides line up with TRBD1. Trimming took 0 bases from V and 2 from J; bases not matched to a gene: 2. This CDR3 has 14 residues. CDR1 is SGHRS, CDR2 YFSETQ, per germline. This CDR3 is CASSLEQGTYEQYF. The DNA for the CDR3 is TGCGCCAGCAGCTTGGAACAGGGGACCTACGAGCAGTACTTC.

This clonotype was found a few times. The chain has TRBV12-3 or TRBV12-4 and TRBJ2-7; 7 positions agree with TRBD1. V was pared by 8 bases and J by 3 bases, with 1 base of the junction left unmatched. The CDR3 is 11 residues long. CDR3 sequence: CASGTDYEQYF. CDR3 nucleotides: TGTGCCAGCGGGACAGACTACGAGCAGTACTTC.

The rearrangement joins TRBV7-2 to TRBJ2-7; D is unclear. Trimming left V 1 base short and J 2 bases short, with 15 bases between. CDR1 and CDR2 from the germline V gene are SGHTA and FQGNSA. CDR3 length: 16 amino acids. CDR3 bases: TGTGCCAGCAGCTTAGATCGGGTAGCCGTTGCCTACGAGCAGTACTTC. It translates to CASSLDRVAVAYEQYF.

This clonotype was detected a few times. The chain combines TRBV7-2 with TRBJ2-7, with 11 bases that match TRBD2. J gave up 5 bases and V 2 bases, and 17 bases lay outside the gene matches. The CDR3 is 19 residues long. The V gene's germline CDR1 is SGHTA and CDR2 FQGNSA. The CDR3, as DNA: TGTGCCAGCAGCTTATCCGTGGTGGCTAGCGGGAGGAGGAGGCACGAGCAGTACTTC. Protein sequence: CASSLSVVASGRRRHEQYF. The full variable domain, in which reference TRBV7-2 and TRBJ2-7 provide the parts outside the CDR3, is GAGVSQSPSNKVTEKGKDVELRCDPISGHTALYWYRQSLGQGLEFLIYFQGNSAPDKSGLPSDRFSAERTGGSVSTLTIQRTQQEDSAVYLCASSLSVVASGRRRHEQYFGPGTRLTVT.

This clonotype was seen a handful of times. The V and J genes are TRBV20-1 and TRBJ2-7; 10 bases match TRBD2. The germline V gene encodes CDR1 DFQATT and CDR2 SNEGSKA (reference sequence). V lost 0 bases to trimming and J lost 2 bases; unmatched junction nucleotides: 7. The length of the CDR3 is 16 residues. The CDR3 region is CSARDRSGRAAYEQYF. In DNA form, the CDR3 reads TGCAGTGCTAGAGATCGAAGCGGGAGGGCCGCCTACGAGCAGTACTTC.

The chain recombines TRBV12-3 or TRBV12-4 with TRBJ1-1, with D tentatively TRBD1 (5 bases). This CDR3 has 15 residues. Trimming took off 5 bases at V and 1 base at J, with 14 bases between the two ends. CDR3 bases: TGTGCCAGCAGTCCCTGGGGGGTATCGAACACTGAAGCTTTCTTT. It yields the protein CASSPWGVSNTEAFF.

This chain uses TRBV24-1 with TRBJ2-2, with 11 bases fitting TRBD1. The CDR3 runs 16 residues. The V gene's germline CDR1 is KGHDR and CDR2 SFDVKD. J gave up 5 bases and V 4 bases, and 5 bases lay outside the gene matches. The CDR3 reads CATSDRDRGGTGELFF. CDR3 bases: TGTGCCACCAGTGACCGGGACAGGGGGGGTACCGGGGAGCTGTTTTTT.

This clonotype was picked up many times. The chain carries TRBV15 and TRBJ2-5; 7 nucleotides agree with TRBD1. Looked up from germline, CDR1 is LNHNV and CDR2 is YYDKDF (reference sequence). CDR3 length: 15 amino acids. The ends lost 2 bases at V and 5 bases at J; junction bases unmatched: 8. This CDR3 reads CATSRPTGLRETQYF. The CDR3, as DNA: TGTGCCACCAGCAGACCGACAGGGCTAAGGGAGACCCAGTACTTC.

The rearrangement joins TRBV7-2 to TRBJ1-1; 7 nucleotides align to TRBD1. V lost 4 bases, J lost 9 bases, and 11 bases stayed unmatched. CDR1 is SGHTA and CDR2 is FQGNSA in the germline V gene. The CDR3 runs to 14 residues. The CDR3 protein is CASSSLPRTGQAFF. CDR3 DNA: TGTGCCAGCAGCTCCCTCCCTCGGACAGGCCAAGCTTTCTTT.

This clonotype was counted between two and nine times. The chain employs TRBV7-2 and TRBJ2-3; the D is unclear. V lost 5 bases and J lost 0, with 12 bases in between. The CDR3 spans 15 residues. Germline-derived CDR1 and CDR2 are SGHTA and FQGNSA. The CDR3 DNA reads TGTGCCAGCAGCCCCAACTACCTAAGCACAGATACGCAGTATTTT. Amino acid sequence: CASSPNYLSTDTQYF.

The V gene is TRBV5-4, the J gene TRBJ2-6; perhaps TRBD2 as D (6 bases). This CDR3 is built from 15 residues. CDR1 and CDR2 from the germline V gene are SGHNT and YYREEE (reference sequence). V was trimmed by 1 base and J by 4 bases, leaving 9 bases between them. The CDR3 loop is CASSLWGEGANVLTF. CDR3 DNA sequence: TGTGCCAGCAGCTTGTGGGGGGAAGGGGCCAACGTCCTGACTTTC.

This clonotype was found a few times. The chain links TRBV12-3 or TRBV12-4 to TRBJ1-6, with a weak D call TRBD1 (6 bases). CDR3 length: 13 residues. V was shortened by 3 bases and J by 9 bases, with 9 bases between the two germline ends. The CDR3 bases are TGTGCCAGCAGTTTTTCCAGGGGTTCACCCCTCCACTTT. The encoded protein is CASSFSRGSPLHF.

This clonotype was counted only a few times. This chain links TRBV25-1 with TRBJ1-1; no definite D call. This CDR3 has 13 residues. Trimming shortened V by 4 bases and J by 5 bases, and 11 bases separated the two germline ends. Germline CDR1 reads MGHDK; CDR2 reads SYGVNS. The CDR3 protein is CASSAGGMTEAFF. DNA of the CDR3: TGTGCCAGCAGTGCCGGAGGGATGACTGAAGCTTTCTTT. Variable domain in full (rest from reference TRBV25-1 and TRBJ1-1): EADIYQTPRYLVIGTGKKITLECSQTMGHDKMYWYQQDPGMELHLIHYSYGVNSTEKGDLSSESTVSRIRTEHFPLTLESARPSHTSQYLCASSAGGMTEAFFGQGTRLTVV.

In its sample, this clonotype was seen once. This may come from a read error, since a much larger clone is one base off. The V and J genes are TRBV25-1 and TRBJ1-4, with D perhaps TRBD1 (5 bases). CDR3 length equals 14 residues. CDR1 MGHDK and CDR2 SYGVNS come from the germline V gene. CDR3 in amino acids: CASLQAGTNEELFF. Here the CDR3 DNA reads TGTGCCAGCCTACAGGCGGGGACTAATGAAGAACTGTTTTTT.

The V gene is TRBV10-1, the J gene TRBJ1-3, with D maybe TRBD1 (5 bases). Germline loops: CDR1 WNHNN, CDR2 SYGVQD (reference sequence). V lost 3 bases and J 4 bases, leaving 13 bases between the germline ends. The length of the CDR3 is 15 residues. The CDR3 region has the DNA TGCGCCAGCAGTGATAGGAGGGGCCGGGGAAACACCATATATTTT. Translating it yields CASSDRRGRGNTIYF.

This clonotype came up a few times. This sequence joins TRBV29-1 and TRBJ1-1; 8 bases are shared with TRBD1. V lost 6 bases to trimming and J lost 10 bases; unmatched junction nucleotides: 10. The CDR3 is 12 residues long. Germline V gene data show CDR1 as SQVTM and CDR2 as ANQGSEA. CDR3 sequence: CSVRRQGSRAFF. The CDR3 DNA reads TGCAGCGTCCGACGACAGGGGTCTCGAGCTTTCTTT.

This rearrangement joins TRBV7-9 to TRBJ2-5; TRBD1 might be the D (5 bases). This CDR3 comprises 15 residues. Trimming pared 5 bases from V and 1 base from J, leaving 14 bases between. Germline CDR1 is SEHNR and CDR2 is FQNEAQ (reference sequence). This chain's CDR3 is CASSPPTDRQETQYF. CDR3 in DNA: TGTGCCAGCAGCCCCCCGACAGACCGCCAAGAGACCCAGTACTTC.

The CDR3 sequence: CASSLHRVSGTEAFF. The CDR3 bases are TGTGCCAGCAGCCTTCACAGGGTATCGGGCACTGAAGCTTTCTTT. The genes are TRBV7-2 and TRBJ1-1, with D possibly matching TRBD1 (6 bases). Trimming removed 5 bases at V and 4 bases at J, with 17 bases between. The CDR3 totals 15 residues. Germline-derived CDR1 and CDR2 are SGHTA and FQGNSA.

As concerns this clonotype: This CDR3 fails to terminate in the conserved phenylalanine or tryptophan, so it likely reflects a read error. The chain is built from TRBV19 and TRBJ2-6, with D possibly matching TRBD2 (6 bases). CDR1 and CDR2 from the germline V gene are LNHDA and SQIVND (reference sequence). The length of the CDR3 is 13 residues. The V gene lost 9 bases and the J gene lost 2 bases, with 8 bases spanning the gap. The CDR3 DNA reads TGTGCCAGCGGGGGAACTGGGGCCAACGTCCTGACTTCC. It yields the protein CASGGTGANVLTS.

This chain joins TRBV5-4 and TRBJ2-7; maybe TRBD2 (5 bases). The CDR3 has 12 residues. Per germline, CDR1 SGHNT and CDR2 YYREEE (reference sequence). V lost 10 bases and J 6 bases, leaving 17 bases between the germline ends. The CDR3 DNA reads TGTGCCTCACATTGGGAAGAGGGCGAGCAGTACTTC. Protein product: CASHWEEGEQYF. The full variable domain, with the rest looked up from reference TRBV5-4 and TRBJ2-7, is ETGVTQSPTHLIKTRGQQVTLRCSSQSGHNTVSWYQQALGQGPQFIFQYYREEENGRGNFPPRFSGLQFPNYSSELNVNALELDDSALYLCASHWEEGEQYFGPGTRLTVT.

About this clonotype itself: Given a much more abundant clone one base away, this may be a read error. J is TRBJ1-5 and V is TRBV2; D gene uncertain. Per germline, CDR1 SNHLY and CDR2 FYNNEI. Deletions cut 6 bases from V and 2 bases from J, with 14 bases between. CDR3 length equals 15 residues. CDR3 DNA sequence: TGTGCCAGCAGCAGAGATCCGGCAGGCAATCAGCCCCAGCATTTT. Protein: CASSRDPAGNQPQHF.

This sequence joins TRBV6-1 and TRBJ1-5, with a tentative D call TRBD1 (6 bases). The germline V gene encodes CDR1 MNHNS and CDR2 SASEGT. V was shortened by 7 bases and J by 3 bases, with 16 bases between the two germline ends. The CDR3 has 15 amino acids. In DNA form, the CDR3 reads TGTGCCAGCACCCCAGGGGTCAGGAACAATCAGCCCCAGCATTTT. This gives the protein CASTPGVRNNQPQHF.